The TCR beta chain under discussion was sequenced for a study of blood T cell repertoires in COVID-19. The germline gives CDR1 MNHEY, CDR2 SVGEGT. Losses at the gene ends were 2 bases for V and 9 bases for J; bases not matched to a gene: 13. The CDR3 is 15 residues long. Seattle cases were enrolled at active infection and followed longitudinally. In the source study's methods: Cell counts per sample came from amplifying reference gene primers. TCRdb keeps only in-frame clones here, not all; method: immunoSEQ multiplex PCR. That table furnishes V, J and clone size, whereas the DNA furnished D and trimming. The sample yields some 300,000 clones, 80% to 90% seen once.

The genes are TRBV6-2 or TRBV6-3 and TRBJ2-7, with TRBD2 matching over 7 bases. Sequenced: peripheral blood. This clonotype was sampled from a woman in her seventies with COVID-19, enrolled during active disease. CDR3 DNA sequence: TGTGCCAGCAGTTACACCCGTTTGTCTAGCGGTTTGCAGTACTTC. This encodes CASSYTRLSSGLQYF.